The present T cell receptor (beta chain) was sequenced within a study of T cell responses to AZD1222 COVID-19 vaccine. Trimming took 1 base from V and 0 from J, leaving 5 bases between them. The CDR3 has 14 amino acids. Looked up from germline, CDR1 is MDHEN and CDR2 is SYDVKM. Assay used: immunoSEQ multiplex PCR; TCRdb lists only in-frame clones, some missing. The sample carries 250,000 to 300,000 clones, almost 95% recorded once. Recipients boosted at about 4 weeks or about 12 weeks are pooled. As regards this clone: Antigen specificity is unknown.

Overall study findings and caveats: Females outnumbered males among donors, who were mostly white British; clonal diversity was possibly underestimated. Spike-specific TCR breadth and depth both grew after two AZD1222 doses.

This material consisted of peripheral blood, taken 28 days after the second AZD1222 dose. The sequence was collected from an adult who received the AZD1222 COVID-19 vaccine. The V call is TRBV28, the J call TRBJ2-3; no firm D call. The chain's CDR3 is CASSLSLSTDTQYF. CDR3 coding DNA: TGTGCCAGCAGTTTATCCCTGAGCACAGATACGCAGTATTTT.